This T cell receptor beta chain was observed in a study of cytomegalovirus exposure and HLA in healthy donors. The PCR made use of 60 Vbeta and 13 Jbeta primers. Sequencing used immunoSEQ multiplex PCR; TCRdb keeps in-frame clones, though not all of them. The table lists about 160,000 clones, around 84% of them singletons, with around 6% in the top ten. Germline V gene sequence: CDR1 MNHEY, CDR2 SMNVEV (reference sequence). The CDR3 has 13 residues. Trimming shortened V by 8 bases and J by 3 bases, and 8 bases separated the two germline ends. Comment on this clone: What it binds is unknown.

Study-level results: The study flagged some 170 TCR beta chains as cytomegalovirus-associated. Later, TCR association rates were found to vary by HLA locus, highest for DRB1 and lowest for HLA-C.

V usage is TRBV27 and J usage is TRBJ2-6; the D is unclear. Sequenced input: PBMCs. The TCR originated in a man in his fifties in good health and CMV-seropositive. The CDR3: CASGPHGANVLTF. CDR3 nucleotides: TGTGCCAGCGGCCCCCATGGGGCCAACGTCCTGACTTTC.